The following is a TCR beta chain sequence with its context. The antigen remains undetermined. These data come from a study of T cell responses to AZD1222 COVID-19 vaccine. Study-level results: In a largely white British group with more females than males, clonal diversity was possibly underestimated. Reportedly, close to half of spike-specific TCRs are directed against unmutated variant regions.

The repertoire was sequenced with immunoSEQ multiplex PCR; TCRdb's copy has only in-frame clones and lacks some. Of about 84,000 clones listed, 75% to 90% are singletons. CDR1 is SGHTS, CDR2 YDEGEE, per germline. This CDR3 is 15 amino acids long. Trimming stripped 5 bases from V and 4 bases from J, with 18 bases between. Combined were second doses at about 4 or about 12 weeks. The clonotype originates from an adult who received the AZD1222 COVID-19 vaccine. This sample comprised peripheral blood, obtained 28 days after the second AZD1222 dose. V and J are TRBV5-8 and TRBJ1-2; the D is unclear. CDR3 in DNA: TGTGCCAGCAGGCCACTCTTGCTAGTAATCTATGGCTACACCTTC. This translates into CASRPLLLVIYGYTF.